This TCR beta chain was documented in a study of T cells in Graves' hyperthyroidism and ophthalmopathy. Study-wide points: In the blood, most expanded thyroid clonotypes above 0.001 appeared as well.

Many counts were recorded for this clonotype. Antigen unknown. Using RNA transcripts as the source, TCR beta CDR3 regions were amplified. TCR CDR3 regions were first amplified by RT-PCR with HTBI primers. TCRdb called the multiplex PCR reads again in MiXCR, with one record for every CDR3 protein. Seen here are 130,000 or so distinct CDR3 sequences, 22% observed once, and the top ten hold around 70%. Each diagnosis drew on symptoms, thyroxine, TRAb, thyroid ultrasound and orbital computed tomography findings. The V end was cut by 4 bases, the J end by 5 bases, with 18 bases between. The CDR3 spans 15 residues. Germline V lookup: CDR1 SGHTA, CDR2 FQGNSA.

Sequencing was performed on blood. This TCR was sampled from a woman aged 50 to 60 with Graves' hyperthyroidism that later progressed to Graves' ophthalmopathy. J is TRBJ2-7 and V is TRBV7-2, with D maybe TRBD2 (6 bases). The CDR3 protein is CASSWVRDFRNEQYF. The CDR3, as DNA: TGTGCCAGCAGCTGGGTCCGGGACTTCAGGAACGAGCAGTACTTC.